This TCR beta chain stems from a study of blood T cell repertoires in COVID-19. Sequencing used immunoSEQ multiplex PCR; TCRdb keeps in-frame clones, though not all of them. This table holds about 50,000 clones, 83% found once. Source material: peripheral blood. This TCR came from a woman over 75 with acute or convalescent COVID-19.

The CDR3 here is CASGFGGGAYNEQFF. The CDR3 region has the DNA TGTGCCAGCGGATTCGGCGGGGGGGCCTACAATGAGCAGTTCTTC. The chain is built from TRBV6-5 and TRBJ2-1, with TRBD2 matching over 9 bases. CDR1 and CDR2 (germline): MNHEY, SVGAGI. V was pared by 8 bases and J by 2 bases, with 7 bases of the junction left unmatched. This CDR3 is 15 amino acids long.